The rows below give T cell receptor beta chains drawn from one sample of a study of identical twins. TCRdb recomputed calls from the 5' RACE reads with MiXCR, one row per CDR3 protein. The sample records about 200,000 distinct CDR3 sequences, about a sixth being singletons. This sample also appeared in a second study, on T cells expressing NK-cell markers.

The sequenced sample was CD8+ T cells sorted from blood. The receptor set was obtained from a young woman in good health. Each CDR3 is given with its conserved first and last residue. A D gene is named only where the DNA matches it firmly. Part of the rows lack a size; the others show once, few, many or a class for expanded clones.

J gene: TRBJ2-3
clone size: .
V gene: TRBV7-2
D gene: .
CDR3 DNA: TGTGCCAGCAGCCCCAGCCCTACAGATACGCAGTATTTT
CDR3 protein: CASSPSPTDTQYF

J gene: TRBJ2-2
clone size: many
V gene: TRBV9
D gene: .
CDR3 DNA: TGTGCCAGCAGCGTCAACACCGGGGAGCTGTTTTTT
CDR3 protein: CASSVNTGELFF

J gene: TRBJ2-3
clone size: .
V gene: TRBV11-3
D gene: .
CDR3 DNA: TGTGCCAGCAGCTTTAGAGGTACTTTACGGGGCACAGATACGCAGTATTTT
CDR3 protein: CASSFRGTLRGTDTQYF

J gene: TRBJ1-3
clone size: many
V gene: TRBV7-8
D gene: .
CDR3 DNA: TGTGCCAGCAGCTTAGGACACGCAACTGGAAACACCATATATTTT
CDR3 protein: CASSLGHATGNTIYF

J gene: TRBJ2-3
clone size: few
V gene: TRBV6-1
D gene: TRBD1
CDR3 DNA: TGTGCCAGCAGTCCCGTACAGGGGCCGAGCACAGATACGCAGTATTTT
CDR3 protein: CASSPVQGPSTDTQYF

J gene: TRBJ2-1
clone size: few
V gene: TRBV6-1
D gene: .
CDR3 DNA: TGTGCCAGCAGTGAAGGACTGGGATACTCCTACAATGAGCAGTTCTTC
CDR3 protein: CASSEGLGYSYNEQFF

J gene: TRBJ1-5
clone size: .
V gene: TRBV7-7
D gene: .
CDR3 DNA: TGTGCCAGCAGCGAAAGCCGTTATCAGCCCCAGCATTTT
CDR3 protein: CASSESRYQPQHF

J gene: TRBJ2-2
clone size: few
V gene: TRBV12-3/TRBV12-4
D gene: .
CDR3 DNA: TGTGCCAGCAGTTTAGCGTACAATACCGGGGAGCTGTTTTTT
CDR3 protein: CASSLAYNTGELFF

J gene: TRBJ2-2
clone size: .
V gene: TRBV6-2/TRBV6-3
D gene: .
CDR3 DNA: TGTGCCAGCTCCCCCCTCGGGGGGGAGCTGTTTTTT
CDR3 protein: CASSPLGGELFF

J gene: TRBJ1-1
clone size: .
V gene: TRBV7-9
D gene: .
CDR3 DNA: TGTGCCAGCAGGGGAAACACTGAAGCTTTCTTT
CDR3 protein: CASRGNTEAFF

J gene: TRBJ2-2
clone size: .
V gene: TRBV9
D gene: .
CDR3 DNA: TGTGCCAGCAGCGTAGCTGGCCAGCGGTGGGACACCGGGGAGCTGTTTTTT
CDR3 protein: CASSVAGQRWDTGELFF

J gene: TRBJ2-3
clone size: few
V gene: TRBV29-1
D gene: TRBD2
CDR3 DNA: TGCAGCGTCCAAGGGGATAGCGGGGTCACAGATACGCAGTATTTT
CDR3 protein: CSVQGDSGVTDTQYF

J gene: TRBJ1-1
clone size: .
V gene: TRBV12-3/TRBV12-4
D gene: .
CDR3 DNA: TGTGCCAGCAGTTCTCGGGGTGGGCCTGAAGCTTTCTTT
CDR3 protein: CASSSRGGPEAFF

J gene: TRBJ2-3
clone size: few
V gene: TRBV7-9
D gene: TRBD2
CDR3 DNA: TGTGCCAGCAGCCCCTTAGCGGGGGGCAGAGCAGATACGCAGTATTTT
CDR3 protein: CASSPLAGGRADTQYF

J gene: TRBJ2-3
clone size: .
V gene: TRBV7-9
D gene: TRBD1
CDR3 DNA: TGTGCCAGCAGACATCGACAGGGGATGAATACGCAGTATTTT
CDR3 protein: CASRHRQGMNTQYF

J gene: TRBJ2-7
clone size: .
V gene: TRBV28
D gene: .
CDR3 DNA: TGTGCCAGCAGCACAGGGTGGGGATACTACGAGCAGTACTTC
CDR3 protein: CASSTGWGYYEQYF

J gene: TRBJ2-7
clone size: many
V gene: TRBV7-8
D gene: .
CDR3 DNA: TGTGCCAGCAGCTTAGTCCAGGGCTCCTACGAGCAGTACTTC
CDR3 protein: CASSLVQGSYEQYF

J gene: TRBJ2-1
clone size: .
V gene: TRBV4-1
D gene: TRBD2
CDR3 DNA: TGCGCCAGCAGCCAAGTGACTAGCGGGATGGTATCGCCCAATGAGCAGTTCTTC
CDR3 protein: CASSQVTSGMVSPNEQFF

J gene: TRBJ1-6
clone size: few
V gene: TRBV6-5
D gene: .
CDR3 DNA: TGTGCCAGCAGTTACGGCCGGGACCCTCGCTATTCACCCCTCCACTTT
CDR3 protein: CASSYGRDPRYSPLHF

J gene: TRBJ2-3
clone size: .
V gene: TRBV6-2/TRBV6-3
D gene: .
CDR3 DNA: TGTGCCAGCACCGATAATGTGCGGGGCACAGATACGCAGTATTTT
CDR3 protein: CASTDNVRGTDTQYF

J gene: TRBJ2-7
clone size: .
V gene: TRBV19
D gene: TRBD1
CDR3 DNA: TGTGCCAGTAGTTCCGGGACAGGGTCGATCGACGAGCAGTACTTC
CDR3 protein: CASSSGTGSIDEQYF

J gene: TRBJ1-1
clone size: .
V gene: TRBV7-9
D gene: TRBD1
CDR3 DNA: TGTGCCAGCAGCTTACAGGGGGACCACAATGAAGCTTTCTTT
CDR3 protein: CASSLQGDHNEAFF

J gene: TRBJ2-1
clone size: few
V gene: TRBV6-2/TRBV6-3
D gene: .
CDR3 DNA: TGTGCCATCGGACGGATTAACAATGAGCAGTTCTTC
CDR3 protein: CAIGRINNEQFF

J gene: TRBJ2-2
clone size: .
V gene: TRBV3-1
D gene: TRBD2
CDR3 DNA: TGTGCCAGCAGCCTCACAACTACTAGCGCCTCGAACACCGGGGAGCTGTTTTTT
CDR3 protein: CASSLTTTSASNTGELFF

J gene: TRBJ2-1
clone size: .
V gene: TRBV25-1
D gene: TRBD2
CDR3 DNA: TGTGCCAGCAGTTTGGTGACTAGCGGCGATGAGCAGTTCTTC
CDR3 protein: CASSLVTSGDEQFF

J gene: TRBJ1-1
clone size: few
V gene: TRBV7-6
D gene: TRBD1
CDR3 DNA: TGTGCCAGCAGCCCCGGGACAGACATGAACACTGAAGCTTTCTTT
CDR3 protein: CASSPGTDMNTEAFF

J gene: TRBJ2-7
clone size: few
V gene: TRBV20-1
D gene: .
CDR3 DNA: TGCAGTGTAGAGACTAGGAGGGACTACGAGCAGTACTTC
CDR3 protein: CSVETRRDYEQYF

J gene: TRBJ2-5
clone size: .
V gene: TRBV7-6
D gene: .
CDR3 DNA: TGTGCCAGCAGCGTACAAACAGGGAGCGAGACCCAGTACTTC
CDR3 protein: CASSVQTGSETQYF

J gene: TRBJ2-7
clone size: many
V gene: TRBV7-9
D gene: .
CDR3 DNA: TGTGCCAGCAGCTTACAGGGTTCCCCCTACGAGCAGTACTTC
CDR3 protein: CASSLQGSPYEQYF

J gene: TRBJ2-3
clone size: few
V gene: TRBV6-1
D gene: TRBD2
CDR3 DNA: TGTGCCAGCAGTGCGTTGAGCGGGGGCGCAGATACGCAGTATTTT
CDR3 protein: CASSALSGGADTQYF

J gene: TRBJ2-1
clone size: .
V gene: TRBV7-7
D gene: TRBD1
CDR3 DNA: TGTGCTAGCAGCTTATCCCGGGACAGGTTTAATGAGCAGTTCTTC
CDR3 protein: CASSLSRDRFNEQFF

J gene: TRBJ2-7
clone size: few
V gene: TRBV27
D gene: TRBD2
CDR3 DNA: TGTGCCAGCTCCCGTCGACTAGCGGGTTCCTACGAGCAGTACTTC
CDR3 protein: CASSRRLAGSYEQYF